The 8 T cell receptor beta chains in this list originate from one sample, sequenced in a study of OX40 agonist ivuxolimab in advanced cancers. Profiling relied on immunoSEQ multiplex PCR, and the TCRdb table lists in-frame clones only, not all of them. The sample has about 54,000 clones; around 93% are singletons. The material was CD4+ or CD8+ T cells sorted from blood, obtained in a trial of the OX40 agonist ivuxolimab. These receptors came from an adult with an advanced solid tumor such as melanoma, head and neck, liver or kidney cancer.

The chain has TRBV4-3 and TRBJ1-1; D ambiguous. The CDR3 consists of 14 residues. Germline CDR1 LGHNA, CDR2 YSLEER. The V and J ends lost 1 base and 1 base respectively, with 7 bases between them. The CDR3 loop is CASSQVSGNTEAFF. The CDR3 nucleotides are TGCGCCAGCAGCCAAGTCTCCGGGAACACTGAAGCTTTCTTT.

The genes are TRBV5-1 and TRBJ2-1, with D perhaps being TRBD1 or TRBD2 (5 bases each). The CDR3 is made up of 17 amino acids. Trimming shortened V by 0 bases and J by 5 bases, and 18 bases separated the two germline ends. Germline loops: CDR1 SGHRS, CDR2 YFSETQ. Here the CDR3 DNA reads TGCGCCAGCAGCTTGGTGGGTGGGGCGGGCTTTAACAATGAGCAGTTCTTC. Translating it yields CASSLVGGAGFNNEQFF.

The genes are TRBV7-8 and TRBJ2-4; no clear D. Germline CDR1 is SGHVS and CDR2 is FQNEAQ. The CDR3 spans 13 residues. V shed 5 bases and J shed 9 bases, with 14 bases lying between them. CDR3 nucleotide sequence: TGTGCCAGCAGCCTACGGGCGGTCGGCATTCAGTACTTC. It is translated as CASSLRAVGIQYF.

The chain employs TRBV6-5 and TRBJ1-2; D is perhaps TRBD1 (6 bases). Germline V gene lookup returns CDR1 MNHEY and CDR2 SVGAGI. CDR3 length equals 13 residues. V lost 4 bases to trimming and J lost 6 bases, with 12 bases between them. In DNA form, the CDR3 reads TGTGCCAGCAGTTTTACAGGGAAGGATGGCTACACCTTC. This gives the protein CASSFTGKDGYTF.

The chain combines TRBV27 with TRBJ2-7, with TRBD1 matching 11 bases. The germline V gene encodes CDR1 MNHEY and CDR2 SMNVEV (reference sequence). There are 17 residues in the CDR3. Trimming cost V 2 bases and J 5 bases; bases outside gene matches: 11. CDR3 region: CASSLREGTGGIHEQYF. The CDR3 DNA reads TGTGCCAGCAGTTTACGAGAAGGGACAGGGGGAATCCACGAGCAGTACTTC.

The CDR3 DNA reads TGTGCCAGCAGTGACCGGACAGGGGTCTACGAGCAGTACTTC. It yields the protein CASSDRTGVYEQYF. This chain uses TRBV6-5 with TRBJ2-7; 9 bases are shared with TRBD1. Trimming cost V 5 bases and J 3 bases; bases outside gene matches: 5. Germline values: CDR1 MNHEY, CDR2 SVGAGI. The CDR3 covers 14 residues.

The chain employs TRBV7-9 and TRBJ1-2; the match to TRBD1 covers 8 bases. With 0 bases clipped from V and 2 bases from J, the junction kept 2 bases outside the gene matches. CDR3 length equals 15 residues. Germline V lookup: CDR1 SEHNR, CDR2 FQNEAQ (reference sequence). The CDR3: CASSLAQGANYGYTF. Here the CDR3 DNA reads TGTGCCAGCAGCTTAGCCCAGGGGGCAAACTATGGCTACACCTTC.

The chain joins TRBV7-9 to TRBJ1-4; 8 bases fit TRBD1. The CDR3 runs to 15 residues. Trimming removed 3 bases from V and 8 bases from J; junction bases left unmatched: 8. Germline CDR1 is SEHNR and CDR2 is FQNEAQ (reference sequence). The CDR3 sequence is CASSFFGQGDEKLFF. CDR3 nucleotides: TGTGCCAGCAGCTTCTTCGGACAGGGCGACGAAAAACTGTTTTTT.